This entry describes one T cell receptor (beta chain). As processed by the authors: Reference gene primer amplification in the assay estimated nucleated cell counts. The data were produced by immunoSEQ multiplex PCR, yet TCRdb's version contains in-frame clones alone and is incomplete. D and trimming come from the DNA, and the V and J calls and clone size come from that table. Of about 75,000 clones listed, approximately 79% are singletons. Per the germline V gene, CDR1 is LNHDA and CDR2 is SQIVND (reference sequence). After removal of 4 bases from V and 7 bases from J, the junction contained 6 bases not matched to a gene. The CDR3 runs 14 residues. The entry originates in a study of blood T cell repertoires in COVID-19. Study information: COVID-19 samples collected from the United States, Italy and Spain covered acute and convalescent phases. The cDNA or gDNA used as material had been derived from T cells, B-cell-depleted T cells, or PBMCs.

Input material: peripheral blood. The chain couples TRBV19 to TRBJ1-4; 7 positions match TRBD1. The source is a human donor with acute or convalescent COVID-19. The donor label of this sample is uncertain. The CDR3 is CASSKGTVGEKLFF. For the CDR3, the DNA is TGTGCCAGTAGTAAAGGGACAGTCGGTGAAAAACTGTTTTTT.